What follows is one T cell receptor beta chain and its context. The antigen is unknown. CDR3 length equals 16 residues. This sample stems from a study of T cell responses to AZD1222 COVID-19 vaccine. Study-level points and caveats: The CD4 TCRs associated with vaccination extended across spike and predominated at 160-218 and 743-854. In a largely white British group with more females than males, clonal diversity was possibly underestimated. Samples come after the peak T cell response, not at day 14. Spike-specific TCR breadth and depth both grew after two AZD1222 doses.

The table came from immunoSEQ multiplex PCR; TCRdb's copy has only in-frame clones and leaves some out. The table includes approximately 150,000 clones, under 95% detected once. The input for sequencing was peripheral blood, taken 28 days after the second dose of the MenACWY control vaccine. The sequence was collected from an adult who received the MenACWY meningococcal vaccine as a control. This sequence joins TRBV21-1 and TRBJ2-2; the D segment call TRBD2 is taken from the table without a DNA check. TRBV21-1 is shown as a pseudogene. The chain's CDR3 is CASSMGGTHKTGELFF. In nucleotides, the CDR3 is TGTGCCAGCAGCATGGGAGGGACTCATAAAACCGGGGAGCTGTTTTTT.